The sample holds one count of the clone carrying this TCR beta chain. As yet, its antigen is unknown. CD4+CD25+CD127- Tregs, CD4+CD25- non-Tregs, CD4 and CD8 cells were sorted. CDR3 length equals 14 residues. Trimming cost V 1 base and J 6 bases, with 12 bases left between them. Germline values: CDR1 SEHNR, CDR2 FQNEAQ (reference sequence). TCRdb keeps only in-frame clones here, not all; method: immunoSEQ multiplex PCR. The sample yields some 66,000 clones, about nine tenths seen once. The source of the sample is a study of Tregs in tolerant kidney transplant recipients. Study-wide results and caveats: Some patients' samples used different primers over time, so nucleotide sequences weren't comparable. In tolerant patients, donor-specific Tregs outgrew total Tregs, suggesting antigen-driven expansion.

V gene TRBV7-9 combines with J gene TRBJ1-1, with a tentative D call TRBD1 (5 bases). The clonotype comes from a human donor who received a combined kidney and bone marrow transplant. Sequenced material: CD8+ T cells from blood, taken before the transplant. CDR3 protein: CASSLGGGFPEAFF. The CDR3 DNA is TGTGCCAGCAGCTTAGGGGGGGGTTTTCCTGAAGCTTTCTTT. Full variable domain (missing parts from reference TRBV7-9 and TRBJ1-1): DTGVSQNPRHKITKRGQNVTFRCDPISEHNRLYWYRQTLGQGPEFLTYFQNEAQLEKSRLLSDRFSAERPKGSFSTLEIQRTEQGDSAMYLCASSLGGGFPEAFFGQGTRLTVV.